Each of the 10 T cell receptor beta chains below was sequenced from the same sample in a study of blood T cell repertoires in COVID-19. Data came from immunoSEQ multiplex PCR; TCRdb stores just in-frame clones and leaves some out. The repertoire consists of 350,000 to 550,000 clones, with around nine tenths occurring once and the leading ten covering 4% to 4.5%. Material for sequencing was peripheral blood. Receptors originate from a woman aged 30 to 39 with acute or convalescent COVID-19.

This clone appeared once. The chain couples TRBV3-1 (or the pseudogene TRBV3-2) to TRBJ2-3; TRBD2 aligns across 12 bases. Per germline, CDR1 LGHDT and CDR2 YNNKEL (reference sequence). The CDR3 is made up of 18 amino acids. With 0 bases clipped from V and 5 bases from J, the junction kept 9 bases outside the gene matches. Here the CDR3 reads CASSQDVPSGGAQDTQYF. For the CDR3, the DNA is TGTGCCAGCAGCCAAGATGTCCCTAGCGGGGGGGCCCAAGATACGCAGTATTTT.

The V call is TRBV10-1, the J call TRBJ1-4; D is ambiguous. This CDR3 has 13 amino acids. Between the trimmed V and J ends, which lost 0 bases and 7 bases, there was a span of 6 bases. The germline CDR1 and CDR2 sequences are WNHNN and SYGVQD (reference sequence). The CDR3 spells CASSESYSEKLFF. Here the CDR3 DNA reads TGCGCCAGCAGTGAGTCGTATTCTGAAAAACTGTTTTTT.

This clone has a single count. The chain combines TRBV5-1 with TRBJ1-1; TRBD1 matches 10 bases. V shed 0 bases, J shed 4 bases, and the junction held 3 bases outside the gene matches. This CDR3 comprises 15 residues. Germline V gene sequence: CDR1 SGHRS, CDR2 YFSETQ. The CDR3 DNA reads TGCGCCAGCAGCTTGGCCGGGACAGGGGTCACTGAAGCTTTCTTT. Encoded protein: CASSLAGTGVTEAFF.

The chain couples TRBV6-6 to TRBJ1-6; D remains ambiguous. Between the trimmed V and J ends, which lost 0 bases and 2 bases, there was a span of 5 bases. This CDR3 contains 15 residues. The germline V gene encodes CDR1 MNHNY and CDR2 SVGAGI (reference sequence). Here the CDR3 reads CASSYSEAYNSPLHF. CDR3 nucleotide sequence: TGTGCCAGCAGTTACTCGGAGGCCTATAATTCACCCCTCCACTTT.

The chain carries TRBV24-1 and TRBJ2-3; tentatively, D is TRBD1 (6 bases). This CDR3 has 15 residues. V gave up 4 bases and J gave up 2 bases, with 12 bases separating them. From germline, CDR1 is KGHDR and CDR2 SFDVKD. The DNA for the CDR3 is TGTGCCACCAGTGACACAGGGACCAACACAGATACGCAGTATTTT. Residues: CATSDTGTNTDTQYF.

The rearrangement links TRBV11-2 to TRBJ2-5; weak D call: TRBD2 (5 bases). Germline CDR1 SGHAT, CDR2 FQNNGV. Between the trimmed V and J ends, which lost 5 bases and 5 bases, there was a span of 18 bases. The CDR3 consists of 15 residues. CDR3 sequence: CASSPLAESGETQYF. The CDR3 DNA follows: TGTGCCAGCAGCCCTCTAGCCGAGTCGGGGGAGACCCAGTACTTC. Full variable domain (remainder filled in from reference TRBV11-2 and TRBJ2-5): EAGVAQSPRYKIIEKRQSVAFWCNPISGHATLYWYQQILGQGPKLLIQFQNNGVVDDSQLPKDRFSAERLKGVDSTLKIQPAKLEDSAVYLCASSPLAESGETQYFGPGTRLLVL.

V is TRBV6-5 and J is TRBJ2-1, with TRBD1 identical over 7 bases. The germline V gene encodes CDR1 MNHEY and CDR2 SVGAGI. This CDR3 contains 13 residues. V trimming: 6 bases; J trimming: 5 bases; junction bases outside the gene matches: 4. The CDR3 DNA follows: TGTGCCAGCAGCCGGGACAGAGACAATGAGCAGTTCTTC. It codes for CASSRDRDNEQFF.

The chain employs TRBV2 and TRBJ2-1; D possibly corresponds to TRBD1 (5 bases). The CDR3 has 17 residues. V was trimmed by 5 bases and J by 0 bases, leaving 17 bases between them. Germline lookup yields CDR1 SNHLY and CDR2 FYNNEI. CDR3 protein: CASSTPVGVSSYNEQFF. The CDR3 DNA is TGTGCCAGCAGTACCCCGGTAGGGGTGAGCTCCTACAATGAGCAGTTCTTC.

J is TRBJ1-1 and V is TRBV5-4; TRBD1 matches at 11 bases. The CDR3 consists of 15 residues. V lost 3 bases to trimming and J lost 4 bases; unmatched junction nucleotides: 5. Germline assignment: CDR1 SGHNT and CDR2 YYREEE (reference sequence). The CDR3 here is CASSSGQGAGTEAFF. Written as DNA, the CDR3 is TGTGCCAGCAGCTCCGGACAGGGGGCGGGCACTGAAGCTTTCTTT.

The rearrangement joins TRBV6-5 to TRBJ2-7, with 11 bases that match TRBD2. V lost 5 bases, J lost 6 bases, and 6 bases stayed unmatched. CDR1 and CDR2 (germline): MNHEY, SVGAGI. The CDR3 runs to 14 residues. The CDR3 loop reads CASSNSGGASEQYF. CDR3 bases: TGTGCCAGCAGTAATAGCGGGGGGGCCTCCGAGCAGTACTTC.